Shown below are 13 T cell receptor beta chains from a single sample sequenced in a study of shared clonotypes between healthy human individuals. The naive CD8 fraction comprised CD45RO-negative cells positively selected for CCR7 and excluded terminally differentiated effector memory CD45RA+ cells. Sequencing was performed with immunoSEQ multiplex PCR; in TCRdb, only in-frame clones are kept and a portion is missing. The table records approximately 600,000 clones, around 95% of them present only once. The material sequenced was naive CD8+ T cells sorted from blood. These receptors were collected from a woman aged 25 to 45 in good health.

The CDR3 here is CASSSLGLAIYEQYF. The CDR3, as DNA: TGTGCCAGCAGCTCCCTCGGACTAGCCATCTACGAGCAGTACTTC. The chain joins TRBV7-8 to TRBJ2-7, with 8 bases identical to TRBD2. The junction had 8 bases not matched to a gene; V was cut back by 4 bases and J by 3 bases. In germline, CDR1 is SGHVS, CDR2 FQNEAQ. The CDR3 contains 15 residues.

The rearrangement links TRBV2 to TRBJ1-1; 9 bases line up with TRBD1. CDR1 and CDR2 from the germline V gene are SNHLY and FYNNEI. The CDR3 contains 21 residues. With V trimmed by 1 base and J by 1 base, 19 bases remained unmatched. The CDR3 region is CASSEEESADRGTVKNTEAFF. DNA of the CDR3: TGTGCCAGCAGTGAAGAGGAGTCGGCGGACAGGGGAACCGTGAAGAACACTGAAGCTTTCTTT.

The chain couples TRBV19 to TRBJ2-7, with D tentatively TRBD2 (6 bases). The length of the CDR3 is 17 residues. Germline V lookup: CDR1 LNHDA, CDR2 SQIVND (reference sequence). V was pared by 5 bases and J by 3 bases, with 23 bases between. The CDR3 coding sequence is TGTGCCAGTAGTCCAACCCAAAAGACTAGTTTTCGCTACGAGCAGTACTTC. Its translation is CASSPTQKTSFRYEQYF.

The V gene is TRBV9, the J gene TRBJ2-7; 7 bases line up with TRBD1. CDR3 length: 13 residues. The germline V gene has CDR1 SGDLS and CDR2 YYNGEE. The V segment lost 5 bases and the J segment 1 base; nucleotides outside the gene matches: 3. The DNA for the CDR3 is TGTGCCAGCAGGGGACAGCAATCCTACGAGCAGTACTTC. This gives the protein CASRGQQSYEQYF.

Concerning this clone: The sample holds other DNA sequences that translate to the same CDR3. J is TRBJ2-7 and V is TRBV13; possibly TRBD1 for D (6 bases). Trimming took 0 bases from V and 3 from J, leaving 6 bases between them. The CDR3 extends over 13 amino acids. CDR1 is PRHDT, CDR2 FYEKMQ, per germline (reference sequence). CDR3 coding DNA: TGTGCCAGCAGCTTAGGCAGGGGCTACGAGCAGTACTTC. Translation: CASSLGRGYEQYF.

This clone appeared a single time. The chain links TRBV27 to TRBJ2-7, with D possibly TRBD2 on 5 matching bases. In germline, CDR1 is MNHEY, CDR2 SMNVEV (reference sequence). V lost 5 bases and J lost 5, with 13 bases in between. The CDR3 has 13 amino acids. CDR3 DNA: TGTGCCAGCAGTATGGCAGGACTGCACGAGCAGTACTTC. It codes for CASSMAGLHEQYF.

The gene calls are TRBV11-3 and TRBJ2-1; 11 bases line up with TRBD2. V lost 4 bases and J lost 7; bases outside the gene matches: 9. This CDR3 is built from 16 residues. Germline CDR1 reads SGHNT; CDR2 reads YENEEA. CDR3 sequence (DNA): TGTGCCAGCAGCTCTGTAACTAGCGGGAGTCGGAATGAGCAGTTCTTC. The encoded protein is CASSSVTSGSRNEQFF.

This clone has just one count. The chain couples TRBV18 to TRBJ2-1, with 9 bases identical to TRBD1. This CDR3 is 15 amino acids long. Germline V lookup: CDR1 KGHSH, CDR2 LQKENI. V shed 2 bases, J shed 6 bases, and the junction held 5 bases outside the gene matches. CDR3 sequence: CASSPEGDRVNEQFF. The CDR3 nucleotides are TGTGCCAGCTCACCAGAAGGGGACAGGGTCAATGAGCAGTTCTTC.

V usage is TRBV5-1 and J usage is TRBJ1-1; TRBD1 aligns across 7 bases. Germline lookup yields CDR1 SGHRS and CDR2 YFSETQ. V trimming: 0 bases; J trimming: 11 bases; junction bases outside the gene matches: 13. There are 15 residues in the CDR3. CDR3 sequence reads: CASSLGGDSGSDAFF. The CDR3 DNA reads TGCGCCAGCAGCTTGGGAGGGGACAGTGGGTCGGATGCTTTCTTT. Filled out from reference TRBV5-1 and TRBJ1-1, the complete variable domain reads KAGVTQTPRYLIKTRGQQVTLSCSPISGHRSVSWYQQTPGQGLQFLFEYFSETQRNKGNFPGRFSGRQFSNSRSEMNVSTLELGDSALYLCASSLGGDSGSDAFFGQGTRLTVV.

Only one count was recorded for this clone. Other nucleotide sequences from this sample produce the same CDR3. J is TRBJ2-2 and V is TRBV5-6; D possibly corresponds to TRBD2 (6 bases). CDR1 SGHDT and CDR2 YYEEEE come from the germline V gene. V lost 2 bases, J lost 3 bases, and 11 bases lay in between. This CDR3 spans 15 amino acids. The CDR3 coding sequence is TGTGCCAGCAGCTTCGGGACTGGATACACCGGGGAGCTGTTTTTT. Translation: CASSFGTGYTGELFF.

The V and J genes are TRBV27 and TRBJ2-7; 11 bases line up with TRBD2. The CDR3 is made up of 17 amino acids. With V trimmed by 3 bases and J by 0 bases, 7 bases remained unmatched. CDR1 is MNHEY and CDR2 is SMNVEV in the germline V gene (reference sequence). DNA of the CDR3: TGTGCCAGCAGTTTGGGCTCAGGGACTAGCGGCTCCTACGAGCAGTACTTC. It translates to CASSLGSGTSGSYEQYF.

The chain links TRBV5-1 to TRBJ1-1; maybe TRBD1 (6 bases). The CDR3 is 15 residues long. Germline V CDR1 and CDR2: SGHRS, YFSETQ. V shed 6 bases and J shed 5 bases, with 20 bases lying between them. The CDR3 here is CASTPRGGAITEAFF. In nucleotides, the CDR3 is TGCGCCAGCACCCCACGGGGGGGGGCGATAACTGAAGCTTTCTTT.

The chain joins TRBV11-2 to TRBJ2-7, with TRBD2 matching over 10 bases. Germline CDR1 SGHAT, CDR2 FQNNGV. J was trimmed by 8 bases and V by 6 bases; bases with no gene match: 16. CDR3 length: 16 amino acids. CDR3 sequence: CASSSHPLAGPDQQYF. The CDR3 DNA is TGTGCCAGCAGTTCGCACCCACTAGCGGGGCCTGATCAGCAGTACTTC. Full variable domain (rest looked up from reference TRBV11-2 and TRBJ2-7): EAGVAQSPRYKIIEKRQSVAFWCNPISGHATLYWYQQILGQGPKLLIQFQNNGVVDDSQLPKDRFSAERLKGVDSTLKIQPAKLEDSAVYLCASSSHPLAGPDQQYFGPGTRLTVT.